The entry that follows covers one T cell receptor (beta chain) sequence. Its antigen remains unidentified. The data originate from a study of T cells after yellow fever vaccination. Study-wide background: Researchers used SMART-Seq v4 Ultra Low Input to prepare fractions that had low cell numbers. Study conclusions and caveats: Detected again after the booster were most primary-vaccination clones, at 95% to 98% CD4 and 88% CD8. High-abundance clonotypes from the bulk population could contaminate FACS-sorted repertoires.

The germline CDR1 and CDR2 sequences are DFQATT and SNEGSKA (reference sequence). The CDR3 runs 13 residues. Trimming shortened V by 0 bases and J by 2 bases, and 7 bases separated the two germline ends. TCRdb reprocessed the 5' RACE reads via MiXCR and lists one record per CDR3 protein. This sample has approximately 550,000 distinct CDR3 sequences; roughly 14% occur once, and the top ten carry around 15%. Sequencing was performed on PBMCs, taken on the day of the yellow fever booster vaccination. The chain couples TRBV20-1 to TRBJ1-2; TRBD1 might be the D (5 bases). This TCR derives from a man aged 25 to 40 who received the YFV17D yellow fever vaccine. CDR3 DNA sequence: TGCAGTGCTAGAGATGGGGGGAACTATGGCTACACCTTC. Translation gives CSARDGGNYGYTF.